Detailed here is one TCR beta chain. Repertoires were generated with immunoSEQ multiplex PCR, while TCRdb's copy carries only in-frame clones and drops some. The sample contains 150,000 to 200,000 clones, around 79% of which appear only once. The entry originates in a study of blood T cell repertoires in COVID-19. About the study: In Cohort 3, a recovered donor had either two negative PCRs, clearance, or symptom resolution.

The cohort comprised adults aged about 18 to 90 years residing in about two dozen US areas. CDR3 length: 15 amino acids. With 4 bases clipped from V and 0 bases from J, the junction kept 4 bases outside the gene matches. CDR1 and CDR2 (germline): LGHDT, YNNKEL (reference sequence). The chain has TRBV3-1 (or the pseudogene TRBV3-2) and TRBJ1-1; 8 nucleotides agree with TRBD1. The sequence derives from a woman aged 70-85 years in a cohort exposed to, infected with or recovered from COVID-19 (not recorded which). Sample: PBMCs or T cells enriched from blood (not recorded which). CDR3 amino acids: CASSPRTGMNTEAFF. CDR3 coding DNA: TGTGCCAGCAGCCCCCGGACAGGGATGAACACTGAAGCTTTCTTT.